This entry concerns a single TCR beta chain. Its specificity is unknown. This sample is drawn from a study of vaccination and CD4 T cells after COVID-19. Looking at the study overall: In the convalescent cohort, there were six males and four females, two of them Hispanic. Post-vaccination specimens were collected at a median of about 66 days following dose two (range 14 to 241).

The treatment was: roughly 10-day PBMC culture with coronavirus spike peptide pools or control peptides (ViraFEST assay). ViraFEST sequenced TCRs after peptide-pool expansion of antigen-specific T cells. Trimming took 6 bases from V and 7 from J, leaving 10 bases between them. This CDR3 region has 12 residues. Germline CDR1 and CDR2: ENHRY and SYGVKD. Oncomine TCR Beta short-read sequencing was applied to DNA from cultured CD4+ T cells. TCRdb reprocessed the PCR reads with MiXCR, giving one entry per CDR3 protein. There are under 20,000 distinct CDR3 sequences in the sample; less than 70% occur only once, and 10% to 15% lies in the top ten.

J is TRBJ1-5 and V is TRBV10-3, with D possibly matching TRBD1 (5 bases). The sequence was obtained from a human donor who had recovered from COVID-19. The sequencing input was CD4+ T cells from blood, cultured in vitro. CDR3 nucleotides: TGTGCCATCAGGGGGGAGGGACAGCCCCAGCATTTT. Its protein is CAIRGEGQPQHF.